The TCR beta chain under discussion was sequenced for a study of Tregs in tolerant kidney transplant recipients. Looking at the study overall: Sorting of CD4+CD25+CD127- cells followed approximately 3-day belatacept mixed lymphocyte reactions, sometimes with roughly five-day graft donor restimulation.

Broader study findings: Few patients were studied, so findings need validation in larger groups.

Measured with immunoSEQ multiplex PCR; TCRdb has only the in-frame clones, and not every one. The data hold about 21,000 clones, with around three fifths observed a single time. Germline V gene data show CDR1 as GTSNPN and CDR2 as SVGIG (reference sequence). V lost 3 bases, J lost 0 bases, and 9 bases lay in between. This CDR3 region has 14 residues. Notes on this clone: The antigen is unknown.

The TCR comes from a human donor in good health. The source material was Tregs from blood cultured with allogeneic cells. This rearrangement joins TRBV30 to TRBJ1-5; D is perhaps TRBD1 (5 bases). The CDR3 nucleotides read TGTGCCTGGAGGGGAGACAGTAGCAATCAGCCCCAGCATTTT. It encodes CAWRGDSSNQPQHF.